The 26 T cell receptor beta chains in this list originate from one sample, sequenced in a study of early T cells in non-severe SARS-CoV-2 infection. One entry per CDR3 protein results from TCRdb running MiXCR on the 5' RACE reads. The data contain approximately 81,000 distinct CDR3 sequences, 11% to 15% of them singletons. What was sequenced was whole blood. These receptors originate from an adult who was a healthcare worker with PCR-confirmed SARS-CoV-2 infection or an uninfected control (not recorded which).

The table lists this clonotype with a few counts. This sequence joins TRBV29-1 and TRBJ2-1; D is undetermined. Trimming removed 3 bases from V and 2 bases from J, with 2 bases in between. Germline V gene sequence: CDR1 SQVTM, CDR2 ANQGSEA. This CDR3 has 11 residues. The CDR3 nucleotides read TGCAGCGTTGAGCCCTACAATGAGCAGTTCTTC. This sequence encodes CSVEPYNEQFF.

This clonotype showed up just a few times. The chain couples TRBV7-2 to TRBJ2-1; TRBD2 aligns across 11 bases. Trimming at V came to 0 bases and at J to 14 bases, leaving 12 bases not matched to a gene. This CDR3 comprises 16 residues. Germline lookup yields CDR1 SGHTA and CDR2 FQGNSA. The CDR3 bases are TGTGCCAGCAGCTTAGCGTCACTAGCGGGAGTCAGGAAGAAGTTCTTC. Protein: CASSLASLAGVRKKFF.

The rearrangement links TRBV11-2 to TRBJ1-1; D is perhaps TRBD1 (6 bases). Germline-derived CDR1 and CDR2 are SGHAT and FQNNGV. Trimming shortened V by 0 bases and J by 11 bases, and 13 bases separated the two germline ends. The CDR3 is 13 residues long. This CDR3 reads CASSLDRQGQAFF. The CDR3, as DNA: TGTGCCAGCAGCTTAGATCGGCAGGGGCAGGCTTTCTTT.

The CDR3: CASSPVSGSYNEQFF. In nucleotides, the CDR3 is TGTGCCAGCAGTCCCGTTAGCGGGAGCTACAATGAGCAGTTCTTC. J is TRBJ2-1 and V is TRBV6-5; 9 bases map to TRBD2. The CDR3 runs to 15 residues. V dropped 5 bases and J dropped 3; count of bases not matched to a gene: 5. Germline CDR1 and CDR2: MNHEY and SVGAGI.

This chain uses TRBV12-3 or TRBV12-4 with TRBJ1-2, with 8 bases aligning to TRBD1. V was clipped by 7 bases and J by 8 bases; unmatched bases: 18. The CDR3 spans 16 residues. The CDR3, as DNA: TGTGCCAGCACACATACTCCGGGACAGGAGTCGGGAGGCTACACCTTC. Amino acid sequence: CASTHTPGQESGGYTF.

The chain has TRBV11-1 and TRBJ2-1; no firm D call. CDR1 SGHAT and CDR2 FQDESV come from the germline V gene (reference sequence). The CDR3 has 16 amino acids. V was trimmed by 6 bases and J by 5 bases, leaving 20 bases between them. The DNA for the CDR3 is TGTGCCAGCAGGTCCGACGGAACCTTCATCAACAATGAGCAGTTCTTC. Its protein product is CASRSDGTFINNEQFF.

The genes are TRBV11-2 and TRBJ2-7, with 7 bases lining up with TRBD1. V shed 3 bases, J shed 4 bases, and the junction held 9 bases outside the gene matches. This CDR3 is built from 15 residues. From germline, CDR1 is SGHAT and CDR2 FQNNGV. The CDR3 sequence is CASSFSGTASYEQYF. For the CDR3, the DNA is TGTGCCAGCAGCTTCTCCGGGACAGCCAGTTACGAGCAGTACTTC.

This clonotype was detected many times. This chain joins TRBV19 and TRBJ2-3; 7 bases are shared with TRBD2. Germline V gives CDR1 LNHDA, CDR2 SQIVND (reference sequence). The CDR3 runs 13 residues. J lost 6 bases, V lost 6 bases, and 6 bases had no gene match. The CDR3 loop reads CASSLISGDTQYF. The CDR3 bases are TGTGCCAGTAGCCTCATTAGCGGGGATACGCAGTATTTT.

The rearrangement joins TRBV7-9 to TRBJ1-3, with unresolved D. V was shortened by 5 bases and J by 9 bases, with 5 bases between the two germline ends. The CDR3 consists of 10 residues. Germline V CDR1 and CDR2: SEHNR, FQNEAQ (reference sequence). In nucleotides, the CDR3 is TGTGCCAGCAGCCCTAGCACCATATATTTT. Amino acids: CASSPSTIYF.

The chain joins TRBV20-1 to TRBJ1-5; D not resolved. The CDR3 length is 12 residues. Germline assignment: CDR1 DFQATT and CDR2 SNEGSKA (reference sequence). V dropped 4 bases and J dropped 4 bases, with 8 bases sitting between them. The CDR3 DNA is TGCAGTGCTAAACAGCTGAATCAGCCCCAGCATTTT. Its translation: CSAKQLNQPQHF.

J is TRBJ2-7 and V is TRBV9; perhaps TRBD1 as D (6 bases). From germline, CDR1 is SGDLS and CDR2 YYNGEE. This CDR3 contains 15 residues. With 4 bases removed from V and 6 bases from J, the gap between germline ends came to 20 bases. The CDR3 sequence: CASSLEGHLSGEQYF. The DNA of the CDR3 is TGTGCCAGCAGCCTCGAGGGACACTTATCGGGCGAGCAGTACTTC.

This clonotype was seen repeatedly, ten times or more. The V call is TRBV27, the J call TRBJ2-7; 10 bases match TRBD1. The V and J ends lost 6 bases and 3 bases, in that order; junction bases with no gene match: 5. This CDR3 is built from 14 residues. Germline CDR1 MNHEY, CDR2 SMNVEV (reference sequence). CDR3 sequence (DNA): TGTGCCAGCAGCACCGGGACAGGGGTCTACGAGCAGTACTTC. Encoded protein: CASSTGTGVYEQYF.

The V and J genes are TRBV29-1 and TRBJ2-2; D may match TRBD1 or TRBD2 (5 bases each). The CDR3 length is 12 residues. Trimming cost V 2 bases and J 6 bases, with 7 bases left between them. Germline loops: CDR1 SQVTM, CDR2 ANQGSEA. This chain's CDR3 is CSVERDAGELFF. CDR3 DNA: TGCAGCGTTGAAAGGGACGCCGGGGAGCTGTTTTTT.

This clonotype has only a few counts. The rearrangement joins TRBV6-2 or TRBV6-3 to TRBJ2-1; 7 bases agree with TRBD2. The CDR3 contains 15 residues. Losses at the gene ends were 5 bases for V and 7 bases for J; bases not matched to a gene: 11. CDR1 is MNHEY, CDR2 SVGEGT, per germline. In DNA, the CDR3 is TGTGCCAGCAGTCCACGACTAGCCCCGAGTAATGAGCAGTTCTTC. As protein: CASSPRLAPSNEQFF.

The chain's CDR3 is CASSLEPSGGPNNEQFF. The CDR3 DNA reads as TGTGCCAGCAGCTTAGAGCCTAGCGGGGGCCCTAACAATGAGCAGTTCTTC. The chain employs TRBV7-2 and TRBJ2-1, with 10 bases that match TRBD2. Trimming cost V 1 base and J 5 bases; bases outside gene matches: 8. The germline CDR1 and CDR2 sequences are SGHTA and FQGNSA. The CDR3 totals 17 residues.

Ten or more counts support this clonotype. The V gene is TRBV19, the J gene TRBJ1-5; 9 bases are shared with TRBD1. Per germline, CDR1 LNHDA and CDR2 SQIVND (reference sequence). Trimming at V came to 1 base and at J to 3 bases, leaving 4 bases not matched to a gene. The CDR3 spans 16 residues. This CDR3 is CASSIGRDRVNQPQHF. The CDR3 DNA is TGTGCCAGTAGTATAGGGCGGGACAGGGTCAATCAGCCCCAGCATTTT.

This clonotype was seen at least ten times. This chain links TRBV6-6 with TRBJ1-1; a weak D match, TRBD1 (6 bases). Trimming removed 6 bases from V and 2 bases from J, with 13 bases in between. CDR1 is MNHNY, CDR2 SVGAGI, per germline (reference sequence). The CDR3 extends over 14 amino acids. The CDR3 spells CASRASGVNTEAFF. The CDR3 region has the DNA TGTGCCAGCAGGGCCTCAGGGGTTAACACTGAAGCTTTCTTT.

The chain couples TRBV19 to TRBJ2-1; TRBD2 is a possible D gene (5 bases). Germline CDR1 and CDR2: LNHDA and SQIVND (reference sequence). Trimming cost V 4 bases and J 4 bases, with 8 bases left between them. The CDR3 is made up of 13 amino acids. The CDR3 DNA sequence: TGTGCCAGTAGTACTAGCAATTACAATGAGCAGTTCTTC. Protein product: CASSTSNYNEQFF.

V usage is TRBV19 and J usage is TRBJ2-5; a weak D match, TRBD2 (6 bases). The CDR3 extends over 14 amino acids. The germline CDR1 and CDR2 sequences are LNHDA and SQIVND (reference sequence). Deletions cut 1 base from V and 2 bases from J, with 8 bases between. CDR3 DNA: TGTGCCAGTAGTATAGCGGGGACTCAAGAGACCCAGTACTTC. Translation: CASSIAGTQETQYF.

The sample holds a few counts of this clonotype. The genes are TRBV3-1 and TRBJ2-7; no reliable D call. The V gene's germline CDR1 is LGHDT and CDR2 YNNKEL (reference sequence). V was clipped by 0 bases and J by 2 bases, with 14 bases between them. There are 16 residues in the CDR3. The CDR3 protein is CASSQDQTRRAYEQYF. In nucleotides, the CDR3 is TGTGCCAGCAGCCAAGATCAGACGAGGAGAGCCTACGAGCAGTACTTC.

This clonotype was recorded many times. The rearrangement links TRBV12-3 or TRBV12-4 to TRBJ1-2; 9 bases align to TRBD1. V trimming: 6 bases; J trimming: 4 bases; junction bases outside the gene matches: 12. The CDR3 runs 16 residues. The CDR3 protein is CASRNTGGASRYGYTF. As DNA, the CDR3 is TGTGCCAGCAGAAATACAGGGGGCGCGTCTCGCTATGGCTACACCTTC.

The chain links TRBV20-1 to TRBJ1-3; 9 bases fit TRBD1. The CDR3 runs to 14 residues. Germline V gene data show CDR1 as DFQATT and CDR2 as SNEGSKA (reference sequence). With 3 bases clipped from V and 5 bases from J, the junction kept 5 bases outside the gene matches. The DNA of the CDR3 is TGCAGTGCTAGCACGGACAGGGGTCGAAACACCATATATTTT. Amino acids: CSASTDRGRNTIYF.

The chain uses TRBV27 and TRBJ2-7; 8 nucleotides match TRBD2. Germline-derived CDR1 and CDR2 are MNHEY and SMNVEV (reference sequence). V dropped 5 bases and J dropped 0; count of bases not matched to a gene: 9. The CDR3 has 16 amino acids. CDR3 sequence: CASSPSAGGLSYEQYF. CDR3 nucleotides: TGTGCCAGCAGTCCTTCGGCGGGAGGCCTCTCCTACGAGCAGTACTTC.

This clonotype was detected a few times. The gene calls are TRBV5-4 and TRBJ1-2; 7 positions agree with TRBD1. Losses at the gene ends were 4 bases for V and 0 bases for J; bases not matched to a gene: 6. CDR1 SGHNT and CDR2 YYREEE come from the germline V gene (reference sequence). The CDR3 spans 15 residues. CDR3 protein: CASSRGTDSNYGYTF. The CDR3 nucleotides read TGTGCCAGCAGCCGGGGGACAGACTCTAACTATGGCTACACCTTC.

The chain uses TRBV18 and TRBJ2-2; D is unclear. The length of the CDR3 is 14 residues. Germline V gives CDR1 KGHSH, CDR2 LQKENI. Trimming removed 0 bases from V and 1 base from J, with 3 bases in between. CDR3 amino acids: CASSPPGNTGELFF. The CDR3 nucleotides read TGTGCCAGCTCACCACCAGGGAACACCGGGGAGCTGTTTTTT.

This clonotype was detected only a few times. V is TRBV20-1 and J is TRBJ1-2, with 10 bases fitting TRBD1. The junction had 12 bases not matched to a gene; V was cut back by 3 bases and J by 8 bases. The germline gives CDR1 DFQATT, CDR2 SNEGSKA (reference sequence). The CDR3 consists of 15 residues. CDR3: CSASYSGQGELGYTF. CDR3 DNA: TGCAGTGCTAGCTATTCAGGACAGGGGGAACTAGGCTACACCTTC.